A single sample is the source of the 5 T cell receptor beta chains below, sequenced in a study of blood T cells in healthy people across ages. For the second PCR, which ran for 7 to 11 cycles, a sample-barcoded 5' primer and a J-beta primer mix were used. TCRdb called the 5' RACE reads again in MiXCR, with one record for every CDR3 protein. The data show around 1.5 million distinct CDR3 sequences, with almost 35% seen just once and about 11% held by the top ten. The specimen sequenced was blood. Receptor source: a woman aged 25 to 39 in good health.

V gene TRBV3-1 combines with J gene TRBJ2-1; D may be TRBD2 (6 bases). The V gene lost 1 base and the J gene lost 6 bases, with 19 bases spanning the gap. The CDR3 spans 17 residues. The germline CDR1 and CDR2 sequences are LGHDT and YNNKEL (reference sequence). In nucleotides, the CDR3 is TGTGCCAGCAGCCAAGGAGGTGGACTACCGGACCCCAATGAGCAGTTCTTC. It encodes CASSQGGGLPDPNEQFF.

The rearrangement joins TRBV28 to TRBJ2-3, with 13 bases lining up with TRBD2. This CDR3 has 18 residues. V was clipped by 6 bases and J by 1 base; unmatched bases: 10. The germline gives CDR1 MDHEN, CDR2 SYDVKM. CDR3 coding DNA: TGTGCCAGCAGCAGCGGACTAGCGGGAGAGAGAGGCACAGATACGCAGTATTTT. It yields the protein CASSSGLAGERGTDTQYF.

The rearrangement joins TRBV4-2 to TRBJ2-1; maybe TRBD1 (6 bases). V lost 4 bases and J lost 3, with 19 bases in between. The CDR3 contains 17 residues. From germline, CDR1 is LGHNA and CDR2 YNFKEQ. The CDR3 is CASSPSPGTPHYNEQFF. Written as DNA, the CDR3 is TGTGCCAGCAGCCCATCCCCCGGGACACCACACTACAATGAGCAGTTCTTC.

The chain uses TRBV6-1 and TRBJ2-7; D remains unclear. Trimming pared 1 base from V and 3 bases from J, leaving 13 bases between. The CDR3 is 15 residues long. Germline-derived CDR1 and CDR2 are MNHNS and SASEGT. CDR3 residues: CASSEGVSGYYEQYF. CDR3 DNA: TGTGCCAGCAGTGAAGGAGTAAGTGGGTACTACGAGCAGTACTTC.

This rearrangement joins TRBV15 to TRBJ1-1; tentatively, D is TRBD1 (5 bases). V was shortened by 3 bases and J by 6 bases, with 17 bases between the two germline ends. This CDR3 contains 15 residues. Germline V lookup: CDR1 LNHNV, CDR2 YYDKDF (reference sequence). CDR3 DNA: TGTGCCACCAGCAGGGCGGATGGGGGGAAGGCTGAAGCTTTCTTT. Protein: CATSRADGGKAEAFF.